This paragraph reports one T cell receptor beta chain. The sample comes from a study of blood T cell repertoires in COVID-19. Overall study: The United States, Italy and Spain were the sources of the acute and convalescent COVID-19 samples. Sources were T cells, B-cell-depleted T cells, or PBMCs; the material itself was cDNA or gDNA.

Authors' analysis steps: Estimation of nucleated cell counts relied on the amplification of reference gene primers. Assay: immunoSEQ multiplex PCR; the TCRdb copy retains only in-frame clones and omits some. The V and J calls and the clone size are those of that table, but D and trimming were determined from the DNA. Of fewer than 250,000 clones listed, nearly 90% are singletons. V dropped 2 bases and J dropped 10 bases, with 9 bases sitting between them. Germline assignment: CDR1 GTSNPN and CDR2 SVGIG (reference sequence). CDR3 length: 11 amino acids. This TCR was recovered from a woman in her forties who had recovered from COVID-19. This rearrangement joins TRBV30 to TRBJ2-1; a weak D match, TRBD2 (6 bases). Sequencing was carried out using peripheral blood. CDR3 DNA: TGTGCCTGGAGTCTGGGGGGAGAGCAGTTCTTC. This translates into CAWSLGGEQFF.